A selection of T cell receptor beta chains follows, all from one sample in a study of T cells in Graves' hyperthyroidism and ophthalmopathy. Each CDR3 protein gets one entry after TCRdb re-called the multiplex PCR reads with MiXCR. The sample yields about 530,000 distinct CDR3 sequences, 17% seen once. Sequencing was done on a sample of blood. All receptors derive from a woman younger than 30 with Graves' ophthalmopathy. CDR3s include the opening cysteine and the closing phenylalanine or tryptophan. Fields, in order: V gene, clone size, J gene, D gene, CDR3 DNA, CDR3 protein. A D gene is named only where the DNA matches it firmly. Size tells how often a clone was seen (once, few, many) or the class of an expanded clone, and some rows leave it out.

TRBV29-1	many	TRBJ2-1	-	TGCAGCGTTGAAGTGGTGGGGTATGAGCAGTTCTTC	CSVEVVGYEQFF
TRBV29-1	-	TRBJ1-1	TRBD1	TGCAGCGTTGAAGGGTGGGGACAGGGGGGGACTGAAGCTTTCTTT	CSVEGWGQGGTEAFF
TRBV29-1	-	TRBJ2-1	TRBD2	TGCAGCGGGGGGGGGAGGGACTACAATGAGCAGTTCTTC	CSGGGRDYNEQFF
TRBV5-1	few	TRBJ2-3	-	TGCGCCAGCAGCTTGCGGGCTCGGAGGGATACGCAGTATTTT	CASSLRARRDTQYF
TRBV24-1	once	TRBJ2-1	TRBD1	TGTGCCACCAGTGACCTCGACAGGGTGGACAATGAGCAGTTCTTC	CATSDLDRVDNEQFF
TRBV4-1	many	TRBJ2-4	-	TGCGCCAGCAGCCAAGAGAGGGGTACAGTCGCCAAAAACATTCAGTACTTC	CASSQERGTVAKNIQYF
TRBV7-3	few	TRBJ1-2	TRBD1	TGTGCCGGCAGCTTACCAGGGACAGGGGACTATGGCTACACCTTC	CAGSLPGTGDYGYTF
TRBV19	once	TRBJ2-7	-	TGTGCCAGTAGTATTAAAGGGTACTCCTACGAGCAGTACTTC	CASSIKGYSYEQYF
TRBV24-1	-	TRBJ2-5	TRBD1	TGTGCCACCAGTGACCCCCGGGACAGGGTAGAAGAGACCCAGTACTTC	CATSDPRDRVEETQYF
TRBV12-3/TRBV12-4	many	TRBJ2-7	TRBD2	TGTGCCAGCAGCTTAACCTTAATCGCGGGGGGGAAGTCCTACGAGCAGTACTTC	CASSLTLIAGGKSYEQYF
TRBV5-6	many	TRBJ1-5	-	TGTGCCAGCAGCTTGGGATGGGGAAGTGGTCAGCCCCAGCATTTT	CASSLGWGSGQPQHF
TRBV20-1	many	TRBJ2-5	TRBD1	TGCAGTGCCGAGGACAGGGGGCGAGAAGAGACCCAGTACTTC	CSAEDRGREETQYF
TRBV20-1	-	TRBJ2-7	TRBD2	TGCAGTGCTAGAGATTGGCCGCTAGCGGGAACCTACGAGCAGTACTTC	CSARDWPLAGTYEQYF
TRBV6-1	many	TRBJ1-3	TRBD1	TGTGCCAGCAGTGACGACAGGGGGCGAGACACCATATATTTT	CASSDDRGRDTIYF
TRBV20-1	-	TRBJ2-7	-	TGCAGCCCCACCGGGGGCTACGAGCAGTACTTC	CSPTGGYEQYF
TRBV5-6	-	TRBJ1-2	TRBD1	TGTGCCAGCTCAGGGGGAGAATCTATCTTTGAAGGTGGCTACACCTTC	CASSGGESIFEGGYTF
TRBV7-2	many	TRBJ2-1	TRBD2	TGTGCCAGCAGCACCCCGGGACTAGTCAATGAGCAGTTCTTC	CASSTPGLVNEQFF
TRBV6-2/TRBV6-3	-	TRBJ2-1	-	TGTGCCAGCAGTTACTCTGCAGAGTACAATGAGCAGTTCTTC	CASSYSAEYNEQFF